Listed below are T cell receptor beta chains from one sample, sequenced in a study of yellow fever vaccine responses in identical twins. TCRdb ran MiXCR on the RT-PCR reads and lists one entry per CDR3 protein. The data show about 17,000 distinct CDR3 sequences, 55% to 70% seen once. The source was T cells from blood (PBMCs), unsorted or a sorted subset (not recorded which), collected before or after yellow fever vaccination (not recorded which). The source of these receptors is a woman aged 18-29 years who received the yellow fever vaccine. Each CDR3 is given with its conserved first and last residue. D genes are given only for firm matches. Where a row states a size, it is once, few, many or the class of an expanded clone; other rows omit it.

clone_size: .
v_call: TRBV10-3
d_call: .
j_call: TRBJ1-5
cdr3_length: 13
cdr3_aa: CAISDGSNQPQHF
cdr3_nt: TGTGCCATCAGTGACGGTAGCAATCAGCCCCAGCATTTT

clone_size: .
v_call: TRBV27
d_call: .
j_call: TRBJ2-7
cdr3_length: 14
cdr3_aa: CASRGVVGGPEQYF
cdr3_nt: TGTGCCAGCAGGGGGGTAGTCGGTGGACCCGAGCAGTACTTC

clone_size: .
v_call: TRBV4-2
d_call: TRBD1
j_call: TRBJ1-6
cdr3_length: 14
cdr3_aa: CASSLWTGDQSLHF
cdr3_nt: TGTGCCAGCAGCCTATGGACAGGGGATCAGTCCCTCCACTTT

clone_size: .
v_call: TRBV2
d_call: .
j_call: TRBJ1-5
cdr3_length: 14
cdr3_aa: CASSGSYSNQPQHF
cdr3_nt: TGTGCCAGCAGTGGGAGTTATAGCAATCAGCCCCAGCATTTT

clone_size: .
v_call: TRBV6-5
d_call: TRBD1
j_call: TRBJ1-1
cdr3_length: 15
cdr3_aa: CASSLTGGLNTEAFF
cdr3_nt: TGTGCCAGCAGTTTGACAGGGGGGCTGAACACTGAAGCTTTCTTT

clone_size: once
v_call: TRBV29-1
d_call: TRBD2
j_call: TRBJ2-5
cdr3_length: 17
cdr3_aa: CSVGLLLSGGPQETQYF
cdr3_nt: TGCAGCGTTGGGCTATTGTTGAGCGGGGGGCCGCAAGAGACCCAGTACTTC

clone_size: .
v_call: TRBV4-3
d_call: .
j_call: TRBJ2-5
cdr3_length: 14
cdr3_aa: CASSQDAYQETQYF
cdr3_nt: TGCGCCAGCAGCCAAGATGCGTACCAAGAGACCCAGTACTTC

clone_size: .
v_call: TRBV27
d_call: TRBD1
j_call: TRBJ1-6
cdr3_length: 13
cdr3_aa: CASGDRGYSPLHF
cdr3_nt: TGTGCCAGCGGTGACAGGGGTTATTCACCCCTCCACTTT

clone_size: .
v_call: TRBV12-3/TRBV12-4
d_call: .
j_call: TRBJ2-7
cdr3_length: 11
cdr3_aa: CASSPSYEQYF
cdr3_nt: TGTGCCAGCAGTCCAAGCTACGAGCAGTACTTC

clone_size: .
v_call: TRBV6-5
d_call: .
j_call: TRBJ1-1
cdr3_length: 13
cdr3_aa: CASSYSTGTEAFF
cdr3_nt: TGTGCCAGCAGTTACTCGACGGGCACTGAAGCTTTCTTT

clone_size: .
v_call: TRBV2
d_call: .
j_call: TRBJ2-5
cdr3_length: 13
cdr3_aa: CASIGLRQETQYF
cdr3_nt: TGTGCCAGCATTGGACTGAGACAAGAGACCCAGTACTTC

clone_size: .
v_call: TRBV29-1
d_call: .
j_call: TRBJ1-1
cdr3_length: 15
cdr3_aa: CSASQTADGYTEAFF
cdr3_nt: TGCAGCGCCTCTCAGACAGCGGACGGGTACACTGAAGCTTTCTTT

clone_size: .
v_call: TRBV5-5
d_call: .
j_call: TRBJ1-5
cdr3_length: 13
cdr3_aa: CASSPILGRPQHF
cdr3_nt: TGTGCCAGCAGCCCTATATTAGGGCGGCCCCAGCATTTT

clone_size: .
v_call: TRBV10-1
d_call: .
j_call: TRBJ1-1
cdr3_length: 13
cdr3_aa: CASSGLRDTEAFF
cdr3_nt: TGCGCCAGCAGTGGGTTACGAGACACTGAAGCTTTCTTT

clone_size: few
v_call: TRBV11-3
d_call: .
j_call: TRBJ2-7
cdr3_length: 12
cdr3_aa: CASSFQAGEQYF
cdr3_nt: TGTGCCAGCAGCTTTCAAGCGGGCGAGCAGTACTTC

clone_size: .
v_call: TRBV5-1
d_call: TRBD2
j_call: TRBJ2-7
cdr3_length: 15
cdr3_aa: CASTPTGTSQYEQYF
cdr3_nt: TGCGCCAGCACCCCCACCGGGACTAGCCAATACGAGCAGTACTTC

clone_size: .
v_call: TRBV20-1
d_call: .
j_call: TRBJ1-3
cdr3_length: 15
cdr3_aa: CSAREFQGSGNTIYF
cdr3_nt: TGCAGTGCTAGAGAATTCCAGGGTTCTGGAAACACCATATATTTT

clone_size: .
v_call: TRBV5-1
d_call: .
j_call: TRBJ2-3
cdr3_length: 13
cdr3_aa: CASSFLTGDTQYF
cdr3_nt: TGCGCCAGCAGCTTCTTAACGGGAGATACGCAGTATTTT

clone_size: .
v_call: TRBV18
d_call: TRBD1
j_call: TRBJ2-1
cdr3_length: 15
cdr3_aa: CASSNTGQGVNEQFF
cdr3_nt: TGTGCCAGCTCTAATACGGGACAGGGAGTCAATGAGCAGTTCTTC

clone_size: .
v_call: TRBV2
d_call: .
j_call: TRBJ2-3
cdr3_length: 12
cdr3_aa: CASSDLADTQYF
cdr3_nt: TGTGCCAGCAGTGACCTCGCAGATACGCAGTATTTT

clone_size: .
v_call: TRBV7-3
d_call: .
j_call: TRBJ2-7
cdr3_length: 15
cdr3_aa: CASSLNRDPAYEQYF
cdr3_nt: TGTGCCAGCAGCTTAAACCGGGACCCAGCCTACGAGCAGTACTTC

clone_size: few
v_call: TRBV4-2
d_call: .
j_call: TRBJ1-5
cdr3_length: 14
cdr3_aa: CASSPGNSNQPQHF
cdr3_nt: TGTGCCAGCAGCCCGGGTAATAGCAATCAGCCCCAGCATTTT

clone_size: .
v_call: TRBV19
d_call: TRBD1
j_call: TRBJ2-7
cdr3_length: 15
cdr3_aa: CASSIGTGQSYEQYF
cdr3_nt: TGTGCCAGTAGTATAGGTACGGGACAGAGCTACGAGCAGTACTTC

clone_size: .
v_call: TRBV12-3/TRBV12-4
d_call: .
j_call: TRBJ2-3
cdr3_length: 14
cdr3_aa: CASSPRFFTDTQYF
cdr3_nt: TGTGCCAGCAGCCCAAGGTTTTTCACAGATACGCAGTATTTT

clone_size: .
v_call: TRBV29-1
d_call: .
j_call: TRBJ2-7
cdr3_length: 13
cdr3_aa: CSVEGGTDYEQYF
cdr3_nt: TGCAGCGTTGAAGGTGGCACCGACTACGAGCAGTACTTC

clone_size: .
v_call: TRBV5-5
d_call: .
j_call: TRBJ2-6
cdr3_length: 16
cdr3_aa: CASSLVINAGANVLTF
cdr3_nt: TGTGCCAGCAGCTTGGTAATTAATGCTGGGGCCAACGTCCTGACTTTC

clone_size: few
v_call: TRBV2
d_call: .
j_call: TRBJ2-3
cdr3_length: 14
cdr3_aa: CAQGGIPSTDTQYF
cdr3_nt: TGTGCCCAAGGAGGTATCCCTAGCACAGATACGCAGTATTTT

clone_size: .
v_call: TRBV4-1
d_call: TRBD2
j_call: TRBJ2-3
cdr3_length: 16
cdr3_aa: CASSYPGLAGTDTQYF
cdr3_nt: TGCGCCAGCAGCTACCCGGGACTAGCGGGGACAGATACGCAGTATTTT

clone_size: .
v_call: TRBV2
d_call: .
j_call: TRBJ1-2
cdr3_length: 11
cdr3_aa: CASTRGYGYTF
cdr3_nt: TGTGCCAGCACCCGGGGCTATGGCTACACCTTC

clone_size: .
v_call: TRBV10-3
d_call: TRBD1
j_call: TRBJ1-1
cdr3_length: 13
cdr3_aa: CAIRPTGDTEAFF
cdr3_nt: TGTGCCATCAGACCGACAGGGGACACTGAAGCTTTCTTT

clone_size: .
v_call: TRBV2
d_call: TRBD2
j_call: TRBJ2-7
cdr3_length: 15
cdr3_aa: CASSEARTSNYEQYF
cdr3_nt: TGTGCCAGCAGTGAAGCACGGACTAGTAATTACGAGCAGTACTTC

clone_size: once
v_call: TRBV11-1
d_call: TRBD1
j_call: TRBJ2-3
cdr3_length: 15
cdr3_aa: CASSLGQGAADTQYF
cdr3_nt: TGTGCCAGCAGCCTCGGACAGGGGGCTGCAGATACGCAGTATTTT

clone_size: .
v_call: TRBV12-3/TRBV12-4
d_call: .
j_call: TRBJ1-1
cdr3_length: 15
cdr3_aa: CASSSPYRMNTEAFF
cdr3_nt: TGTGCCAGCAGTTCCCCCTACAGGATGAACACTGAAGCTTTCTTT

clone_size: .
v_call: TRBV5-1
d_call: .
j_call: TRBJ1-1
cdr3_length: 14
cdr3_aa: CASSFAGSLAEAFF
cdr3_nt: TGCGCCAGCAGCTTCGCCGGCTCTTTAGCTGAAGCTTTCTTT

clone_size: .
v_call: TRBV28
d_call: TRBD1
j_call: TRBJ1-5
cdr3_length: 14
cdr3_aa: CASLPGQHNQPQHF
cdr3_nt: TGTGCCAGCCTCCCGGGACAGCACAATCAGCCCCAGCATTTT

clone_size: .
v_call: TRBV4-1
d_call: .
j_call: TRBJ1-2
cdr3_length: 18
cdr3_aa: CASSQDHGVGRTNYGYTF
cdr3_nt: TGCGCCAGCAGCCAAGATCACGGGGTTGGGAGAACTAACTATGGCTACACCTTC